This TCR beta chain emerged from a study of blood T cells in healthy people across ages. The second PCR ran roughly 6 to 11 cycles with a sample-barcoded 5' primer and J-beta primers. TCRdb recomputed calls from the 5' RACE reads with MiXCR, one row per CDR3 protein. The table includes 630,000 or so distinct CDR3 sequences, approximately 30% detected once. General study results and limits: More naive CD4+ cells and higher diversity were found in long-lived than in aged donors. The donors' CMV status was not determined, possibly confounding changes in expanded clonotypes.

The donors, all healthy, were Caucasians living in Russia, aged roughly 6 to 100. Approximately 9 milliliters was the volume of peripheral blood drawn from each donor. Worth noting for this clonotype: Its specificity is not known. This sequence may be a read error, since a much larger clone differs from it by one base.

This receptor was obtained from a woman of 80 years or more in good health. Specimen: blood.

The chain's CDR3 is CASRRRTGAPNEQFF. The DNA of the CDR3 is TGTGCCAGCCGTAGAAGGACAGGGGCGCCTAATGAGCAGTTCTTC. V is TRBV12-3 or TRBV12-4 and J is TRBJ2-1, with 9 bases matching TRBD1. V was pared by 8 bases and J by 7 bases, with 12 bases of the junction left unmatched. There are 15 residues in the CDR3.